Following are 16 T cell receptor beta chains from one sample sequenced in a study of blood T cell repertoires in COVID-19. Libraries were prepared by immunoSEQ multiplex PCR; TCRdb keeps only in-frame clonotypes and omits some of them. The repertoire holds around 300,000 clones, with 70% to 90% as singletons. Material for sequencing was peripheral blood. These receptors were collected from a woman between 65 and 79 years old with COVID-19, enrolled during active disease.

The J gene is TRBJ2-7, the V gene TRBV6-5, with 8 bases that match TRBD2. The CDR3 loop spans 14 amino acids. Germline V gene sequence: CDR1 MNHEY, CDR2 SVGAGI. With V trimmed by 7 bases and J by 4 bases, 9 bases remained unmatched. CDR3 sequence (DNA): TGTGCCAGCAACCTACTAGCGGTAACGTACGAGCAGTACTTC. As protein: CASNLLAVTYEQYF.

This clone was detected only once. V gene TRBV5-1 combines with J gene TRBJ2-3, with 7 bases fitting TRBD2. Unmatched junction bases numbered 6, after V lost 6 bases and J lost 2 bases. Germline V lookup: CDR1 SGHRS, CDR2 YFSETQ. CDR3 length: 14 residues. The CDR3 nucleotides are TGCGCCAGCACTACGGGACTACCCACAGATACGCAGTATTTT. It codes for CASTTGLPTDTQYF.

The genes are TRBV3-1 (or the pseudogene TRBV3-2) and TRBJ2-7, with TRBD1 matching 10 bases. The CDR3 length is 16 residues. The germline V gene has CDR1 LGHDT and CDR2 YNNKEL (reference sequence). Unmatched junction bases numbered 8, after V lost 4 bases and J lost 2 bases. The CDR3 loop is CASSPSTGGKAYEQYF. CDR3 sequence (DNA): TGTGCCAGCAGCCCTTCGACAGGGGGCAAGGCCTACGAGCAGTACTTC.

This clone was detected a few times. The V gene is TRBV3-1 (or the pseudogene TRBV3-2), the J gene TRBJ2-1; weak D call: TRBD2 (7 bases). The CDR3 consists of 15 residues. Trimming took off 0 bases at V and 8 bases at J, with 14 bases between the two ends. Per the germline V gene, CDR1 is LGHDT and CDR2 is YNNKEL (reference sequence). The CDR3, as DNA: TGTGCCAGCAGCCAAGATGGGGGGCTAGCGGATGAGCAGTTCTTC. Translation gives CASSQDGGLADEQFF.

The CDR3 bases are TGTGCCAGCAGTACCGGACTAGCGGGGGTACGGTACAATGAGCAGTTCTTC. The encoded protein is CASSTGLAGVRYNEQFF. The chain uses TRBV7-6 and TRBJ2-1; 13 bases fit TRBD2. The junction had 9 bases not matched to a gene; V was cut back by 6 bases and J by 4 bases. Germline V gene sequence: CDR1 SGHVS, CDR2 FNYEAQ. CDR3 size: 17 residues.

The chain employs TRBV11-2 and TRBJ1-5; D gene unclear. The germline gives CDR1 SGHAT, CDR2 FQNNGV. This CDR3 region has 14 residues. V was shortened by 3 bases and J by 5 bases, with 11 bases between the two germline ends. CDR3 in amino acids: CASSFSGSDQPQHF. The CDR3 DNA follows: TGTGCCAGCAGCTTCTCGGGAAGCGATCAGCCCCAGCATTTT. Combining the CDR3 with reference TRBV11-2 and TRBJ1-5 gives the whole variable domain EAGVAQSPRYKIIEKRQSVAFWCNPISGHATLYWYQQILGQGPKLLIQFQNNGVVDDSQLPKDRFSAERLKGVDSTLKIQPAKLEDSAVYLCASSFSGSDQPQHFGDGTRLSIL.

The chain links TRBV14 to TRBJ2-1; TRBD2 aligns across 12 bases. This CDR3 is built from 16 residues. V lost 1 base to trimming and J lost 7 bases; unmatched junction nucleotides: 5. Germline loops: CDR1 SGHDN, CDR2 FVKESK. The CDR3 DNA reads TGTGCCAGCAGCCAAGGGCGGCTAGCGGGGGGGAATGAGCAGTTCTTC. Translating gives CASSQGRLAGGNEQFF. Filled out from reference TRBV14 and TRBJ2-1, the complete variable domain reads EAGVTQFPSHSVIEKGQTVTLRCDPISGHDNLYWYRRVMGKEIKFLLHFVKESKQDESGMPNNRFLAERTGGTYSTLKVQPAELEDSGVYFCASSQGRLAGGNEQFFGPGTRLTVL.

The chain couples TRBV7-3 to TRBJ1-1; D might be TRBD1 (6 bases). This CDR3 is built from 15 residues. The V end was cut by 4 bases, the J end by 3 bases, with 15 bases between. CDR1 and CDR2 from the germline V gene are SGHTA and FQGTGA. In DNA, the CDR3 is TGTGCCAGCAGCTCCCAGGGGCTCGCGGACACTGAAGCTTTCTTT. This codes for CASSSQGLADTEAFF.

The chain is built from TRBV14 and TRBJ2-5; no clear D. This CDR3 has 13 amino acids. Germline CDR1 and CDR2: SGHDN and FVKESK. Trimming removed 0 bases from V and 4 bases from J, with 6 bases in between. CDR3 sequence (DNA): TGTGCCAGCAGCCAAGATCCCCGAGAGACCCAGTACTTC. Residues: CASSQDPRETQYF.

This rearrangement joins TRBV4-1 to TRBJ2-1; weak D call: TRBD2 (7 bases). V was trimmed by 0 bases and J by 4 bases, leaving 13 bases between them. The CDR3 runs to 16 residues. In germline, CDR1 is MGHRA, CDR2 YSYEKL. The CDR3 region is CASSQDGRGAYNEQFF. In DNA, the CDR3 is TGCGCCAGCAGCCAAGATGGACGGGGGGCATACAATGAGCAGTTCTTC.

The V call is TRBV7-9, the J call TRBJ2-7; D perhaps matches TRBD2 (7 bases). The CDR3 length is 13 residues. The germline gives CDR1 SEHNR, CDR2 FQNEAQ (reference sequence). V lost 7 bases, J lost 3 bases, and 13 bases lay in between. The CDR3 region is CASKRDTDYEQYF. CDR3 bases: TGTGCCAGCAAGCGGGACACCGACTACGAGCAGTACTTC.

This rearrangement joins TRBV6-5 to TRBJ1-6, with a weak D call TRBD1 (5 bases). This CDR3 is 15 amino acids long. From germline, CDR1 is MNHEY and CDR2 SVGAGI. The V and J ends lost 10 bases and 7 bases respectively, with 20 bases between them. The CDR3 reads CAIAIRAVQNSPLHF. Here the CDR3 DNA reads TGTGCCATCGCGATCAGGGCGGTTCAGAATTCACCCCTCCACTTT.

The chain has TRBV9 and TRBJ2-2; 9 positions agree with TRBD1. CDR3 size: 14 residues. The junction had 1 base not matched to a gene; V was cut back by 1 base and J by 6 bases. CDR1 is SGDLS and CDR2 is YYNGEE in the germline V gene. CDR3 protein: CASSVTGGPGELFF. The CDR3 DNA is TGTGCCAGCAGCGTAACAGGGGGCCCCGGGGAGCTGTTTTTT.

The chain combines TRBV4-1 with TRBJ1-5; D possibly corresponds to TRBD1 (5 bases). Germline assignment: CDR1 MGHRA and CDR2 YSYEKL. The CDR3 has 15 residues. Trimming shortened V by 4 bases and J by 0 bases, and 10 bases separated the two germline ends. CDR3 in amino acids: CASSRGVNSNQPQHF. In DNA, the CDR3 is TGCGCCAGCAGCCGGGGGGTTAATAGCAATCAGCCCCAGCATTTT.

This rearrangement joins TRBV18 to TRBJ1-1; no firm D call. The ends were cut back, 2 bases at V and 5 bases at J, with 6 bases in the middle. The CDR3 length is 12 residues. The germline gives CDR1 KGHSH, CDR2 LQKENI. CDR3 sequence: CASSPGETEAFF. In DNA form, the CDR3 reads TGTGCCAGCTCACCAGGGGAGACTGAAGCTTTCTTT.

As to this clone: At one of its ends the junction is not consistent with the germline gene, which may arise from a read error. CDR3 nucleotide sequence: TGTGCCAGCAGCCAATTTGCGGGGGGAGGAGAGACTCAGTACTTC. Its protein is CASSQFAGGGETQYF. This chain links TRBV3-1 (or the pseudogene TRBV3-2) with TRBJ2-5; 8 bases align to TRBD2. The germline V gene encodes CDR1 LGHDT and CDR2 YNNKEL (reference sequence). The CDR3 extends over 15 amino acids.